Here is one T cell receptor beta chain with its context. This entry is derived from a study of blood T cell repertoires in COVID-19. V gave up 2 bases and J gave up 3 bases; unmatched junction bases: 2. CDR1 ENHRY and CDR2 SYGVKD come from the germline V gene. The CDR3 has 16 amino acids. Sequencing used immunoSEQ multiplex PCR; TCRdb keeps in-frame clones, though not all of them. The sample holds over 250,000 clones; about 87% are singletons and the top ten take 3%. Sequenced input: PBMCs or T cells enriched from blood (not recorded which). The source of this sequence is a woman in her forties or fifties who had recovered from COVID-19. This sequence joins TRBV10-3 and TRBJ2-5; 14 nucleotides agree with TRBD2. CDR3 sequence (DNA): TGTGCCATCAGTGAGAAGGGACTAGCGGGAGAAGAGACCCAGTACTTC. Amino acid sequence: CAISEKGLAGEETQYF.